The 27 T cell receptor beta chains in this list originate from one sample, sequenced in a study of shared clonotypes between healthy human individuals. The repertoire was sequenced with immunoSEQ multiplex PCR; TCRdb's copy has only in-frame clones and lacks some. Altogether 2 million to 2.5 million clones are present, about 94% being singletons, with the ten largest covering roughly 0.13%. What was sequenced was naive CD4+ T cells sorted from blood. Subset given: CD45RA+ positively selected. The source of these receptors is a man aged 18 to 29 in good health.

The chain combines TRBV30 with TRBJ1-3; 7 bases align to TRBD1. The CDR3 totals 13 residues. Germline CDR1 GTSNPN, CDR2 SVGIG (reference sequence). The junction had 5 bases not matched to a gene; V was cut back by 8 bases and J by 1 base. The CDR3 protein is CASRQGSGNTIYF. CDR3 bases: TGTGCCAGCCGACAGGGATCTGGAAACACCATATATTTT.

CDR3 protein: CASTSALYNEQFF. The CDR3 DNA reads TGTGCCAGTACCTCCGCACTGTACAATGAGCAGTTCTTC. V is TRBV19 and J is TRBJ2-1; D call uncertain. V was cut by 7 bases and J by 4 bases, with 11 bases left in between. Germline loops: CDR1 LNHDA, CDR2 SQIVND (reference sequence). CDR3 size: 13 residues.

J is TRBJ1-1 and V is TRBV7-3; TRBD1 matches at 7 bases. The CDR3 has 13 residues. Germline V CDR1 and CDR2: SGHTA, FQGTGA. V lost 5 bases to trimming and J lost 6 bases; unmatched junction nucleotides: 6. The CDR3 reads CASSLLDRAEAFF. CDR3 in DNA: TGTGCCAGCAGCCTTCTTGACAGGGCTGAAGCTTTCTTT.

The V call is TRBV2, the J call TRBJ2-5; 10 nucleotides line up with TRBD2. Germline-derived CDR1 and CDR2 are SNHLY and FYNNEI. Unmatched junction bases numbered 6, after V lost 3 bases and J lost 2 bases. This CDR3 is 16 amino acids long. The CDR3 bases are TGTGCCAGCAGTGATTGGACTAGCGGACTTCAAGAGACCCAGTACTTC. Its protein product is CASSDWTSGLQETQYF.

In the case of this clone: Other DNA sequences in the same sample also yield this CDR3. The DNA of the CDR3 is TGTGCCAGCAGTTACGGGGGTACTAATGAAAAACTGTTTTTT. The encoded protein is CASSYGGTNEKLFF. The chain recombines TRBV6-5 with TRBJ1-4; a weak D match, TRBD1 (5 bases). The CDR3 length is 14 residues. V lost 2 bases to trimming and J lost 2 bases, with 6 bases between them. Germline V gene lookup returns CDR1 MNHEY and CDR2 SVGAGI.

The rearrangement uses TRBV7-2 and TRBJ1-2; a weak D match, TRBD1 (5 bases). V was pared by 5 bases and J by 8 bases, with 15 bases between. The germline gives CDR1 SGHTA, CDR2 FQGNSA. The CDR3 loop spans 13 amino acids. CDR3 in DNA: TGTGCCAGCAGCCCCACGGGGGTACAGGGCTACACCTTC. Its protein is CASSPTGVQGYTF.

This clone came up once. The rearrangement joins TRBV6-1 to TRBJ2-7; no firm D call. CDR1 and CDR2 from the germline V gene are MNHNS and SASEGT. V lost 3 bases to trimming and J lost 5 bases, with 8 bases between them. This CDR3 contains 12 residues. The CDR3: CASSEGWNEQYF. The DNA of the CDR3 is TGTGCCAGCAGTGAGGGGTGGAACGAGCAGTACTTC.

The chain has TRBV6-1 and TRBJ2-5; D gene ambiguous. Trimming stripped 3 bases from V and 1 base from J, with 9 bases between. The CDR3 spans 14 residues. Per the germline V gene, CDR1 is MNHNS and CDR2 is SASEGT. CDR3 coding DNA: TGTGCCAGCAGTGAGTTGGCAGGCCAAGAGACCCAGTACTTC. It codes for CASSELAGQETQYF.

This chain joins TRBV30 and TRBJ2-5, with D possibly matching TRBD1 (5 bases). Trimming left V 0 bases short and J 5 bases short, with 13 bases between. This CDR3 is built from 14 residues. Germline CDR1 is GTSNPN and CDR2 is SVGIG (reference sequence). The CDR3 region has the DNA TGTGCCTGGAGTGTATCAGGGCTGGGGGAGACCCAGTACTTC. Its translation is CAWSVSGLGETQYF. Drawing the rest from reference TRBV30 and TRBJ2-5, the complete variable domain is SQTIHQWPATLVQPVGSPLSLECTVEGTSNPNLYWYRQAAGRGLQLLFYSVGIGQISSEVPQNLSASRPQDRQFILSSKKLLLSDSGFYLCAWSVSGLGETQYFGPGTRLLVL.

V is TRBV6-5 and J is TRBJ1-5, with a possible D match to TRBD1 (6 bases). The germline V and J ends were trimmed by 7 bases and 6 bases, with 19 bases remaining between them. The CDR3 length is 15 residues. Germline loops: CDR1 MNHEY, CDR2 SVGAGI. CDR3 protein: CASILGDIRSQPQHF. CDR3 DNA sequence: TGTGCCAGCATTTTAGGGGACATCCGGAGTCAGCCCCAGCATTTT.

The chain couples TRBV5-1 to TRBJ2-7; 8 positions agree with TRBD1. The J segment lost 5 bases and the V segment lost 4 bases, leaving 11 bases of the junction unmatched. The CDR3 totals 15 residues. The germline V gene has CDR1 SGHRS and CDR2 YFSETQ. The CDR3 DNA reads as TGCGCCAGCAGCCTCACCTCGACAGGGGTCGACGAGCAGTACTTC. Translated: CASSLTSTGVDEQYF. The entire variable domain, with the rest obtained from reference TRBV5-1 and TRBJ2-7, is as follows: KAGVTQTPRYLIKTRGQQVTLSCSPISGHRSVSWYQQTPGQGLQFLFEYFSETQRNKGNFPGRFSGRQFSNSRSEMNVSTLELGDSALYLCASSLTSTGVDEQYFGPGTRLTVT.

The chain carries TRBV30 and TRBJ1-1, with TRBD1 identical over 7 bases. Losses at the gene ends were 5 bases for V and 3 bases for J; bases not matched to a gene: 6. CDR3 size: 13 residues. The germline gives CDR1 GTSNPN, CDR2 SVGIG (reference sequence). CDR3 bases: TGTGCCTGGGAGACAGGGCGATACACTGAAGCTTTCTTT. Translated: CAWETGRYTEAFF.

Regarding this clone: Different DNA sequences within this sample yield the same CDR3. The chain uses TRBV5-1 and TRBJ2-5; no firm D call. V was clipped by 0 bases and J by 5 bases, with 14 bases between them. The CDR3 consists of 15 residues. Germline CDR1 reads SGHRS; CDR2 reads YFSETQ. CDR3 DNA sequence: TGCGCCAGCAGCTTGGAGGGTAGCTCTCGGGAGACCCAGTACTTC. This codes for CASSLEGSSRETQYF.

The chain's CDR3 is CASSPRTPGLAGEEQFF. The CDR3 nucleotides read TGTGCCAGCTCACCTAGAACACCGGGACTAGCGGGAGAGGAGCAGTTCTTC. This chain links TRBV18 with TRBJ2-1, with 14 bases matching TRBD2. The CDR3 sequence is 17 residues long. Trimming took 3 bases from V and 10 from J; bases not matched to a gene: 11. Germline V gives CDR1 KGHSH, CDR2 LQKENI.

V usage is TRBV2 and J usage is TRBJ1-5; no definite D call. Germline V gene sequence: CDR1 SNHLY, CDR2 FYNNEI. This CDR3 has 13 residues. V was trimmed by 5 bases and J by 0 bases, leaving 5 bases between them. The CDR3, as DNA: TGTGCCAGCAGTATTAATAGCAATCAGCCCCAGCATTTT. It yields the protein CASSINSNQPQHF.

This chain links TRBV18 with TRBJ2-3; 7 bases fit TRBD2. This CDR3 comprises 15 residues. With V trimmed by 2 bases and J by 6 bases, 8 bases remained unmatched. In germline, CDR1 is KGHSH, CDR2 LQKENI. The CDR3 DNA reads TGTGCCAGCTCACCAGCGGGAGAAAACTCGGATACGCAGTATTTT. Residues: CASSPAGENSDTQYF.

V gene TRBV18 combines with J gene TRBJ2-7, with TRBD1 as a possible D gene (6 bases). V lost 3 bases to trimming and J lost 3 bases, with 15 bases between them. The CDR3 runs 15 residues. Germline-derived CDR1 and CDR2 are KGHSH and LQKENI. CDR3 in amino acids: CASSPGTTGLYEQYF. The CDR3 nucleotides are TGTGCCAGCTCACCCGGGACAACTGGGCTCTACGAGCAGTACTTC.

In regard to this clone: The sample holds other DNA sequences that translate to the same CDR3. This CDR3 is CASSSGLAGGEQYF. The CDR3 DNA follows: TGTGCCAGCAGCTCGGGACTAGCGGGTGGCGAGCAGTACTTC. This rearrangement joins TRBV7-2 to TRBJ2-7, with 12 bases identical to TRBD2. The V and J ends lost 4 bases and 6 bases, in that order; junction bases with no gene match: 4. The CDR3 is made up of 14 amino acids. From germline, CDR1 is SGHTA and CDR2 FQGNSA.

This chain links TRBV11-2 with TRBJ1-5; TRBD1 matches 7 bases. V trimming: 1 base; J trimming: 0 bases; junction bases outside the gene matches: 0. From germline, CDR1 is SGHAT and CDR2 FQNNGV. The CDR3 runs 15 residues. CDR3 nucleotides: TGTGCCAGCAGCTTAGGGACAGGTAGCAATCAGCCCCAGCATTTT. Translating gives CASSLGTGSNQPQHF. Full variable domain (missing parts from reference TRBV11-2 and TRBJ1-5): EAGVAQSPRYKIIEKRQSVAFWCNPISGHATLYWYQQILGQGPKLLIQFQNNGVVDDSQLPKDRFSAERLKGVDSTLKIQPAKLEDSAVYLCASSLGTGSNQPQHFGDGTRLSIL.

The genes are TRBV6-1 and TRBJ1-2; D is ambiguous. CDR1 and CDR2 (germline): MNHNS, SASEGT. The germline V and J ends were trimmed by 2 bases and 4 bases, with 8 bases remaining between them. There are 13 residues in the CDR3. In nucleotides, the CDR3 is TGTGCCAGCAGTGAAAGTAGAGGCTATGGCTACACCTTC. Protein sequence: CASSESRGYGYTF.

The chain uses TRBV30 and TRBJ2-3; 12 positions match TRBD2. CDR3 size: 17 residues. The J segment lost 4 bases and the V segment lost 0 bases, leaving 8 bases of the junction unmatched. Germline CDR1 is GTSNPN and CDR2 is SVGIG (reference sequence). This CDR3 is CAWSVLRTSGMADTQYF. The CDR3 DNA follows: TGTGCCTGGAGTGTACTTAGGACTAGCGGGATGGCAGATACGCAGTATTTT.

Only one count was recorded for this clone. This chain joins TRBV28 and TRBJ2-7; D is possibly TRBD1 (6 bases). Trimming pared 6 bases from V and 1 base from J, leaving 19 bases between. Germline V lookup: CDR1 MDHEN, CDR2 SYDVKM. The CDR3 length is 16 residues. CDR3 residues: CASSPETTGTSYEQYF. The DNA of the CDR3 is TGTGCCAGCAGCCCGGAAACAACAGGGACGTCCTACGAGCAGTACTTC.

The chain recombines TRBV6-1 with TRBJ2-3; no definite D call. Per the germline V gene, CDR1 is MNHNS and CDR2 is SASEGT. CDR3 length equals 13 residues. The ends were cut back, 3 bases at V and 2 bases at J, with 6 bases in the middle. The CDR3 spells CASSDLNTDTQYF. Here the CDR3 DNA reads TGTGCCAGCAGTGACCTGAACACAGATACGCAGTATTTT.

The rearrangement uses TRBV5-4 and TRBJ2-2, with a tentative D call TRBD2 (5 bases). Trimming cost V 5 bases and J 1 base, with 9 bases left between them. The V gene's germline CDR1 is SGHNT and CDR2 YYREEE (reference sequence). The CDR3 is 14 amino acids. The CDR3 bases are TGTGCCAGCAGGCGGAGCGGGAACACCGGGGAGCTGTTTTTT. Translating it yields CASRRSGNTGELFF.

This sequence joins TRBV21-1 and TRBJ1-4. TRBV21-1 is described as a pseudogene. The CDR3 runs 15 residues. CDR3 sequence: CASSKLGPEGEKLFF. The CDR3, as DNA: TGTGCCAGCAGCAAACTGGGACCCGAGGGGGAAAAACTGTTTTTT.

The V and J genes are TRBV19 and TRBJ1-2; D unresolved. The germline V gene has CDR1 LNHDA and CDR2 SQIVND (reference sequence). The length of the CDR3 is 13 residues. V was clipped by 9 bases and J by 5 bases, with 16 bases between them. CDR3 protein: CASSGRVGYGYTF. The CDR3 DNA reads TGTGCCAGCTCCGGGAGGGTGGGGTATGGCTACACCTTC.

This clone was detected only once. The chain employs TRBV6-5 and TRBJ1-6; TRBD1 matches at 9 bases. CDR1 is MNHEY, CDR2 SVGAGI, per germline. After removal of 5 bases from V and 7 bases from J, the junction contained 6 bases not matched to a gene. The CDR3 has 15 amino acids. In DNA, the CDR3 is TGTGCCAGCAGTGGGACAGGGTTGGCGAATTCACCCCTCCACTTT. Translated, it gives CASSGTGLANSPLHF.